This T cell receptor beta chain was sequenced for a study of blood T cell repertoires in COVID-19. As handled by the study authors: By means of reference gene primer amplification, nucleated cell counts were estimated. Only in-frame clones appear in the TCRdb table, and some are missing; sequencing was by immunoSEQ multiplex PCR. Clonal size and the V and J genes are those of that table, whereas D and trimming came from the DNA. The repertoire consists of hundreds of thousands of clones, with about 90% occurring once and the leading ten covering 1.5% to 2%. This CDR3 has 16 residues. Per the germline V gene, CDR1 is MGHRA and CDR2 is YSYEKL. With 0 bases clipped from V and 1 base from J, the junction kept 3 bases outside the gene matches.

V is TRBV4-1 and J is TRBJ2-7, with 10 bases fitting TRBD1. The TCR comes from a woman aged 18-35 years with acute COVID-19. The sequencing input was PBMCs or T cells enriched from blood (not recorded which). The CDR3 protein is CASSQERTGGSYEQYF. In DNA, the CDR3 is TGCGCCAGCAGCCAAGAAAGGACAGGGGGGTCCTACGAGCAGTACTTC.